The clone carrying this TCR beta chain was counted a few times. The J segment lost 5 bases and the V segment lost 5 bases, leaving 11 bases of the junction unmatched. From germline, CDR1 is LGHNA and CDR2 YSLEER. The CDR3 is 17 amino acids. This sample was included in a study of blood T cell repertoires in COVID-19. Background on the study: Acute and convalescent COVID-19 samples came from the United States, Italy and Spain. In each case, the material was cDNA or gDNA derived from T cells, B-cell-depleted T cells, or PBMCs.

Source study methods: Reference gene primer amplification gave estimated nucleated cell counts. Sequenced by immunoSEQ multiplex PCR; TCRdb stores in-frame clones only, minus some. Clonal size and the V and J genes are those of that table, whereas D and trimming came from the DNA. The data contain some 290,000 clones, 87% of them singletons. The V and J genes are TRBV4-3 and TRBJ1-4; 10 positions match TRBD1. This sequence originates from a woman aged 45-60 years who had recovered from COVID-19. Sequenced material: peripheral blood. CDR3 bases: TGCGCCAGCAGCACAGATGGGACAGGGGCTTTAAATGAAAAACTGTTTTTT. Residues: CASSTDGTGALNEKLFF.